The 22 T cell receptor beta chains in this list originate from one sample, sequenced in a study of T cell responses to AZD1222 COVID-19 vaccine. Clones were sequenced by immunoSEQ multiplex PCR, and TCRdb holds only the in-frame ones, with some missing. The repertoire holds about 150,000 clones, less than 95% seen once, with approximately 5.9% in the top ten. Sequencing was performed on peripheral blood, taken 28 days after the second AZD1222 dose. All receptors come from an adult who received the AZD1222 COVID-19 vaccine.

This clone came up once. This chain links TRBV19 with TRBJ1-5, with 7 bases identical to TRBD1. The CDR3 runs 18 residues. With V trimmed by 4 bases and J by 4 bases, 16 bases remained unmatched. Per germline, CDR1 LNHDA and CDR2 SQIVND (reference sequence). CDR3 loop: CASSTTGDTGGGNQPQHF. For the CDR3, the DNA is TGTGCCAGTAGTACCACAGGGGACACCGGTGGGGGAAATCAGCCCCAGCATTTT. Full variable domain (missing parts from reference TRBV19 and TRBJ1-5): DGGITQSPKYLFRKEGQNVTLSCEQNLNHDAMYWYRQDPGQGLRLIYYSQIVNDFQKGDIAEGYSVSREKKESFPLTVTSAQKNPTAFYLCASSTTGDTGGGNQPQHFGDGTRLSIL.

This clone was seen a few times. The chain employs TRBV19 and TRBJ2-1, with 11 bases that match TRBD2. V lost 0 bases to trimming and J lost 2 bases; unmatched junction nucleotides: 18. This CDR3 has 22 amino acids. Per germline, CDR1 LNHDA and CDR2 SQIVND (reference sequence). CDR3 DNA: TGTGCCAGTAGTATAGACTCGCAGCGGGTGGGACTAGCGGATTCCCCCTACAATGAGCAGTTCTTC. Translated, it gives CASSIDSQRVGLADSPYNEQFF.

The rearrangement joins TRBV18 to TRBJ2-7; 9 nucleotides agree with TRBD2. Germline values: CDR1 KGHSH, CDR2 LQKENI. The CDR3 is made up of 15 amino acids. V lost 3 bases to trimming and J lost 0 bases; unmatched junction nucleotides: 3. The CDR3 DNA sequence: TGTGCCAGCTCACCCCCTAGCGGGGACTCCTACGAGCAGTACTTC. It is translated as CASSPPSGDSYEQYF.

In its sample, this clone was seen once. The chain links TRBV9 to TRBJ2-3; either TRBD1 or TRBD2 may supply D (7 bases each). CDR3 length: 15 residues. Germline V CDR1 and CDR2: SGDLS, YYNGEE. The germline V and J ends were trimmed by 4 bases and 6 bases, with 18 bases remaining between them. This CDR3 is CASSPGTERGDTQYF. In DNA, the CDR3 is TGTGCCAGCAGCCCGGGGACAGAGCGGGGTGATACGCAGTATTTT.

This chain connects TRBV11-2 to TRBJ1-2, with D maybe TRBD1 (5 bases). V lost 1 base, J lost 3 bases, and 9 bases lay in between. The CDR3 loop spans 14 amino acids. Germline V gene sequence: CDR1 SGHAT, CDR2 FQNNGV. CDR3: CASSLGGWDYGYTF. DNA for the CDR3: TGTGCCAGCAGCTTAGGGGGCTGGGACTATGGCTACACCTTC.

J is TRBJ1-1 and V is TRBV5-1; a possible D gene is TRBD1 (6 bases). In germline, CDR1 is SGHRS, CDR2 YFSETQ. The CDR3 sequence is 14 residues long. Trimming took 4 bases from V and 4 from J, leaving 14 bases between them. The CDR3 DNA reads as TGCGCCAGCAGCCGTACAGGGTATGGCACTGAAGCTTTCTTT. This gives the protein CASSRTGYGTEAFF.

This rearrangement joins TRBV6-1 to TRBJ1-2; the D is unclear. Germline CDR1 MNHNS, CDR2 SASEGT. The germline V and J ends were trimmed by 1 base and 8 bases, with 17 bases remaining between them. CDR3 length equals 15 residues. This CDR3 reads CASSEDERKFMGYTF. The CDR3 bases are TGTGCCAGCAGTGAAGACGAACGGAAATTTATGGGCTACACCTTC.

The chain employs TRBV19 and TRBJ2-1; D unclear. The CDR3 is made up of 14 amino acids. Trimming took off 3 bases at V and 4 bases at J, with 10 bases between the two ends. Germline CDR1 LNHDA, CDR2 SQIVND (reference sequence). The CDR3 sequence is CASSISTVYNEQFF. Here the CDR3 DNA reads TGTGCCAGTAGTATTTCCACCGTGTACAATGAGCAGTTCTTC.

This chain joins TRBV24-1 and TRBJ1-2, with no clear D. Germline-derived CDR1 and CDR2 are KGHDR and SFDVKD. The CDR3 has 11 amino acids. DNA of the CDR3: TGTGCTATAGACGGAGCTCATGGCTACACCTTC. Translating it yields CAIDGAHGYTF.

The table lists this clone with a few counts. This rearrangement joins TRBV5-1 to TRBJ2-5, with TRBD1 identical over 9 bases. V lost 4 bases, J lost 4 bases, and 11 bases stayed unmatched. Germline values: CDR1 SGHRS, CDR2 YFSETQ. The CDR3 covers 16 residues. The CDR3 DNA is TGCGCCAGCAGCGCCACAGGGGGCGCGCGGTCAGAGACCCAGTACTTC. Translation gives CASSATGGARSETQYF.

This sequence joins TRBV5-1 and TRBJ1-6; 8 nucleotides match TRBD1. Germline V lookup: CDR1 SGHRS, CDR2 YFSETQ. Trimming removed 4 bases from V and 10 bases from J; junction bases left unmatched: 10. This CDR3 region has 15 residues. CDR3 region: CASSAGQGEGSPLHF. CDR3 nucleotides: TGCGCCAGCAGCGCTGGACAGGGAGAAGGATCACCCCTCCACTTT.

The rearrangement uses TRBV6-4 and TRBJ2-3; 10 positions match TRBD1. V trimming: 6 bases; J trimming: 3 bases; junction bases outside the gene matches: 9. Germline CDR1 and CDR2: MRHNA and SNTAGT. The CDR3 is made up of 16 amino acids. CDR3 bases: TGTGCCAGCAGCGACAAGGGGGACAGGGGAACAGATACGCAGTATTTT. It codes for CASSDKGDRGTDTQYF.

The V gene is TRBV25-1, the J gene TRBJ1-6; D ambiguous. The CDR3 spans 12 residues. The germline gives CDR1 MGHDK, CDR2 SYGVNS. V was shortened by 4 bases and J by 14 bases, with 12 bases between the two germline ends. For the CDR3, the DNA is TGTGCCAGCAGTGCCGGGCCTCGCACCCTCCACTTT. Amino acid sequence: CASSAGPRTLHF.

The chain couples TRBV7-2 to TRBJ2-2; 7 bases map to TRBD1. Germline loops: CDR1 SGHTA, CDR2 FQGNSA. The trim removed 8 bases at V and 6 bases at J, leaving 18 bases unmatched. The CDR3 is made up of 17 amino acids. The CDR3 DNA is TGTGCCAGCGGACCTTCGACAGGGCAGCGGTACTCCGGGGAGCTGTTTTTT. It translates to CASGPSTGQRYSGELFF. Complete variable domain (other parts from reference TRBV7-2 and TRBJ2-2): GAGVSQSPSNKVTEKGKDVELRCDPISGHTALYWYRQSLGQGLEFLIYFQGNSAPDKSGLPSDRFSAERTGGSVSTLTIQRTQQEDSAVYLCASGPSTGQRYSGELFFGEGSRLTVL.

Remarks on this clone: The junction does not match germline at one end; this may be a read error. CDR3: CASSSSVRAGEIQYF. The DNA for the CDR3 is TGCGCCAGCAGCTCGTCTGTTAGGGCTGGGGAGATCCAGTACTTC. The chain employs TRBV5-1 and TRBJ2-5; possible D gene TRBD2, 5 bases. The germline gives CDR1 SGHRS, CDR2 YFSETQ. This CDR3 has 15 residues.

This rearrangement joins TRBV5-1 to TRBJ1-6, with 7 bases aligning to TRBD1. Germline V gene data show CDR1 as SGHRS and CDR2 as YFSETQ. Unmatched junction bases numbered 11, after V lost 4 bases and J lost 10 bases. The CDR3 consists of 15 residues. CDR3 residues: CASSTVGQGDSPLHF. Here the CDR3 DNA reads TGCGCCAGCAGCACTGTAGGCCAGGGGGACTCACCCCTCCACTTT. Complete variable domain (other parts from reference TRBV5-1 and TRBJ1-6): KAGVTQTPRYLIKTRGQQVTLSCSPISGHRSVSWYQQTPGQGLQFLFEYFSETQRNKGNFPGRFSGRQFSNSRSEMNVSTLELGDSALYLCASSTVGQGDSPLHFGNGTRLTVT.

The rearrangement joins TRBV30 to TRBJ2-2; 8 bases align to TRBD2. Per the germline V gene, CDR1 is GTSNPN and CDR2 is SVGIG (reference sequence). This CDR3 region has 15 residues. After removal of 4 bases from V and 2 bases from J, the junction contained 6 bases not matched to a gene. CDR3 region: CAWNRGLVNTGELFF. The CDR3 nucleotides are TGTGCCTGGAATAGGGGACTAGTTAACACCGGGGAGCTGTTTTTT.

V gene TRBV18 combines with J gene TRBJ1-5; tentative D call: TRBD1 (6 bases). The CDR3 is 15 residues long. The germline V and J ends were trimmed by 3 bases and 3 bases, with 12 bases remaining between them. CDR1 is KGHSH and CDR2 is LQKENI in the germline V gene. This CDR3 is CASSPIQGPNQPQHF. CDR3 in DNA: TGTGCCAGCTCACCTATACAGGGTCCCAATCAGCCCCAGCATTTT.

The V and J genes are TRBV28 and TRBJ1-4; no definite D call. CDR1 is MDHEN, CDR2 SYDVKM, per germline. The CDR3 contains 14 residues. Trimming left V 3 bases short and J 8 bases short, with 13 bases between. CDR3 coding DNA: TGTGCCAGCAGTTTCCGGCCGGGAAGAGAAAAACTGTTTTTT. Translated: CASSFRPGREKLFF.

The chain has TRBV2 and TRBJ1-3; D is ambiguous. CDR3 length: 14 residues. V was pared by 4 bases and J by 0 bases, with 7 bases between. Per the germline V gene, CDR1 is SNHLY and CDR2 is FYNNEI. The DNA for the CDR3 is TGTGCCAGCAGTGTCGGTCTCTCTGGAAACACCATATATTTT. Its protein product is CASSVGLSGNTIYF.

This chain joins TRBV12-3 or TRBV12-4 and TRBJ1-4, with D uncertain. This CDR3 contains 12 residues. Trimming cost V 5 bases and J 8 bases, with 9 bases left between them. The CDR3 loop reads CASSRIREKLFF. Written as DNA, the CDR3 is TGTGCCAGCAGTCGGATCCGGGAAAAACTGTTTTTT.

A few counts support this clone. The chain links TRBV7-3 to TRBJ2-1, with D possibly TRBD2 on 5 matching bases. The CDR3 runs to 19 residues. Trimming pared 0 bases from V and 0 bases from J, leaving 18 bases between. Germline assignment: CDR1 SGHTA and CDR2 FQGTGA. The chain's CDR3 is CASSLTPGNPLSSYNEQFF. The CDR3 nucleotides read TGTGCCAGCAGCTTAACCCCCGGGAACCCCCTTAGCTCCTACAATGAGCAGTTCTTC.